In its sample, the clone carrying this T cell receptor beta chain was seen a few times. The target antigen is unknown. The V and J ends lost 2 bases and 1 base respectively, with 7 bases between them. Germline-derived CDR1 and CDR2 are MNHEY and SMNVEV (reference sequence). The CDR3 consists of 14 residues. This specimen comes from a study of T cells after yellow fever vaccination. TCRdb redid the calling of the 5' RACE reads with MiXCR, one entry per CDR3 protein. The data hold 340,000 or so distinct CDR3 sequences, with about 12% observed a single time. Whole-study results and caveats: Only a minor proportion of clonotypes was detected across both CD4 and CD8 compartments.

The clonotype comes from a young man who received the YFV17D yellow fever vaccine. This chain uses TRBV27 with TRBJ2-3, with unresolved D. The sample in question was CD4+ T cells sorted from PBMCs, obtained 15 days after the yellow fever booster vaccination. The CDR3 DNA is TGTGCCAGCAGTTTAGCTGCTCGCACAGATACGCAGTATTTT. Encoded protein: CASSLAARTDTQYF.